This is a list of T cell receptor beta chains from one sample in a study of blood T cells in healthy people across ages. TCRdb redid the calling of the 5' RACE reads with MiXCR, one entry per CDR3 protein. The table lists about 1.4 million distinct CDR3 sequences, around 59% of them singletons. Sequences were obtained from blood. The receptor set was obtained from a young man in good health. The CDR3 runs from the conserved cysteine through the conserved F or W. A D gene is named only where the DNA matches it firmly. Clone size is stated in some rows and not others, as once, few, many or a class when expanded.

v_gene	j_gene	d_gene	abundance	CDR3aa	CDR3nt
TRBV6-1	TRBJ2-7	TRBD2	-	CAGGLAEGVYEQYF	TGTGCCGGGGGACTAGCGGAGGGAGTCTACGAGCAGTACTTC
TRBV15	TRBJ2-3	TRBD2	once	CATSTIVVGSGEDTQYF	TGTGCCACCAGCACTATCGTAGTGGGTAGCGGGGAGGATACGCAGTATTTT
TRBV10-3	TRBJ1-2	-	-	CAITEDPAAYGYTF	TGTGCCATCACTGAGGACCCAGCTGCCTATGGCTACACCTTC
TRBV7-9	TRBJ1-2	-	-	CASSSKRYTF	TGTGCCAGCAGCTCTAAGCGCTACACCTTC
TRBV18	TRBJ2-7	-	many	CASSSPGEQYF	TGTGCCAGCTCATCACCGGGGGAGCAGTACTTC
TRBV12-3/TRBV12-4	TRBJ2-7	TRBD2	-	CASSFREDRPYEQYF	TGTGCCAGCAGTTTCCGGGAGGATCGCCCCTACGAGCAGTACTTC
TRBV5-1	TRBJ2-7	TRBD1	-	CASSRDREAYEQYF	TGCGCCAGCAGTCGGGACAGGGAAGCCTACGAGCAGTACTTC
TRBV20-1	TRBJ2-1	-	few	CSANRDSSFNEQFF	TGCAGTGCTAACCGGGACTCCTCTTTCAATGAGCAGTTCTTC
TRBV20-1	TRBJ2-7	-	-	CSARARVGSYEQYF	TGCAGTGCTAGAGCTAGGGTGGGGTCCTACGAGCAGTACTTC
TRBV27	TRBJ2-3	TRBD2	-	CASSRRTSGSISDTQYF	TGTGCCAGCAGTCGTAGGACTAGCGGGAGTATCTCAGATACGCAGTATTTT
TRBV10-3	TRBJ1-1	TRBD1	few	CATHRGDTEAFF	TGTGCCACCCACAGGGGAGACACTGAAGCTTTCTTT
TRBV7-9	TRBJ2-2	-	-	CASPRAAFLGGELFF	TGTGCCAGCCCACGGGCAGCCTTTCTTGGCGGGGAGCTGTTTTTT
TRBV6-5	TRBJ1-1	TRBD1	-	CASSLGTGPMNTEAFF	TGTGCCAGCAGTCTTGGGACAGGGCCCATGAACACTGAAGCTTTCTTT
TRBV7-9	TRBJ2-3	TRBD2	-	CASTNRPLAGVTDTQYF	TGTGCCAGCACCAACCGCCCCCTAGCGGGAGTTACAGATACGCAGTATTTT
TRBV7-2	TRBJ2-7	-	-	CASSTFGQAYEQYF	TGTGCCAGCAGCACCTTCGGACAAGCCTACGAGCAGTACTTC
TRBV7-8	TRBJ2-7	-	few	CASSWTQGYEQYF	TGTGCCAGCAGCTGGACTCAGGGCTACGAGCAGTACTTC
TRBV4-1	TRBJ2-7	TRBD2	-	CASSPGLAGIYEQYF	TGCGCCAGCAGCCCAGGACTAGCGGGGATCTACGAGCAGTACTTC
TRBV5-1	TRBJ2-1	-	-	CASSFGLGYSSYNEQFF	TGCGCCAGCAGCTTTGGATTGGGCTATTCATCCTACAATGAGCAGTTCTTC
TRBV5-1	TRBJ2-1	-	few	CATRDGFNEQFF	TGCGCCACCAGGGACGGGTTCAATGAGCAGTTCTTC
TRBV5-4	TRBJ2-1	TRBD2	few	CASSPGLAESSYNEQFF	TGTGCCAGCAGCCCGGGACTAGCGGAGAGCTCCTACAATGAGCAGTTCTTC
TRBV20-1	TRBJ2-7	TRBD2	-	CSATPIAGAVEQYF	TGCAGTGCTACCCCCATAGCGGGAGCTGTCGAGCAGTACTTC
TRBV5-1	TRBJ2-7	TRBD1	few	CASSFGDSFYEQYF	TGCGCCAGCAGCTTCGGGGACAGCTTCTACGAGCAGTACTTC
TRBV20-1	TRBJ2-7	-	-	CSAKRTYLAYEQYF	TGCAGTGCTAAGAGAACGTATCTGGCCTACGAGCAGTACTTC
TRBV7-9	TRBJ2-5	TRBD2	-	CASSLGGSSQETQYF	TGTGCCAGCAGCTTGGGGGGGTCGTCCCAAGAGACCCAGTACTTC
TRBV7-2	TRBJ2-7	TRBD2	few	CASTSGGYEQYF	TGTGCCTCGACTAGCGGTGGTTACGAGCAGTACTTC
TRBV6-5	TRBJ1-4	-	few	CASSSGRNNEKLFF	TGTGCCAGCAGTTCGGGGCGGAATAATGAAAAACTGTTTTTT